This TCR beta chain is from a study of memory CD4+ T cells and cytomegalovirus serostatus. About the study: Of the healthy Belgian adults, 9 were CMV seropositive and 20 to 30 seronegative.

Single viable CD3+CD4+CD8-CD45RO+ cells were sorted as the memory CD4+ T cells. Study outcomes and limitations: CD4+ memory repertoires contained about two fifths of the roughly 160 reported CMV TCRbeta sequences. CMV serostatus prediction reached median AUC about 0.95, or 0.9 with US-trained model. Suggested: most of the CMV-linked TCR signature lies in CD4+ memory cells.

Assay: immunoSEQ multiplex PCR; the TCRdb copy retains only in-frame clones and omits some. This table has tens of thousands of clones, roughly 82% appearing once. Of note for this clone: Its antigen is undetermined.

The CDR3 extends over 12 amino acids. V lost 0 bases to trimming and J lost 2 bases, with 5 bases between them. Germline lookup yields CDR1 GTSNPN and CDR2 SVGIG (reference sequence). The V call is TRBV30, the J call TRBJ2-7; no clear D gene. The sample was memory CD4+ T cells from blood. This sequence was found in an adult in good health and CMV-seronegative. The CDR3: CAWSVKTYEQYF. DNA of the CDR3: TGTGCCTGGAGTGTCAAAACCTACGAGCAGTACTTC.